These 29 T cell receptor beta chains originate from one sample sequenced in a study of spatial heterogeneity in lung cancer. One entry per CDR3 protein results from TCRdb running MiXCR on the 5' RACE reads. The sample consists of 9,500 to 14,000 distinct CDR3 sequences, roughly 3.6% of them appearing once. Specified time point: sample taken at primary tumor resection. The sequencing here drew on PBMCs, taken at surgery. Receptors were obtained from a female donor with early-stage non-small cell lung cancer.

This clonotype occurred many times. The chain combines TRBV11-2 with TRBJ2-5; 12 bases align to TRBD2. CDR1 and CDR2 from the germline V gene are SGHAT and FQNNGV. Losses at the gene ends were 1 base for V and 0 bases for J; bases not matched to a gene: 0. The CDR3 sequence is 16 residues long. The CDR3 nucleotides read TGTGCCAGCAGCTTAGGGACTAGCGGGAACCAAGAGACCCAGTACTTC. This translates into CASSLGTSGNQETQYF.

This clonotype was detected many times. The rearrangement uses TRBV7-9 and TRBJ2-7, with D maybe TRBD2 (5 bases). CDR3 length: 15 amino acids. Germline CDR1 reads SEHNR; CDR2 reads FQNEAQ (reference sequence). V gave up 1 base and J gave up 5 bases, with 15 bases separating them. This CDR3 is CASSLGGTPGDEQYF. CDR3 nucleotide sequence: TGTGCCAGCAGCTTAGGTGGAACCCCCGGGGACGAGCAGTACTTC.

This clonotype was recorded at least ten times. V and J are TRBV12-3 or TRBV12-4 and TRBJ1-2; 10 bases are shared with TRBD1. The J segment lost 0 bases and the V segment lost 7 bases, leaving 11 bases of the junction unmatched. This CDR3 spans 17 amino acids. The CDR3 spells CASTVLGTGVPNYGYTF. Here the CDR3 DNA reads TGTGCCAGCACCGTACTAGGGACAGGGGTTCCTAACTATGGCTACACCTTC.

This clonotype was seen at least ten times. The chain couples TRBV7-2 to TRBJ2-7, with 8 nucleotides matching TRBD2. Germline values: CDR1 SGHTA, CDR2 FQGNSA. The CDR3 runs to 15 residues. V lost 1 base to trimming and J lost 0 bases; unmatched junction nucleotides: 2. The CDR3 sequence: CASSLVGTSSYEQYF. The CDR3 DNA is TGTGCCAGCAGCTTAGTTGGGACTAGCTCCTACGAGCAGTACTTC.

This clonotype was seen repeatedly, ten times or more. Here the CDR3 reads CSASGGQGYEQYF. The CDR3 nucleotides are TGCAGTGCTTCGGGGGGACAGGGCTACGAGCAGTACTTC. The V call is TRBV20-1, the J call TRBJ2-7; TRBD1 matches at 9 bases. Trimming at V came to 5 bases and at J to 3 bases, leaving 5 bases not matched to a gene. Per the germline V gene, CDR1 is DFQATT and CDR2 is SNEGSKA (reference sequence). This CDR3 contains 13 residues.

A word on this clonotype: A much more abundant neighbour one base away suggests this may be a read error. This chain connects TRBV15 to TRBJ2-5; no clear D. CDR1 and CDR2 (germline): LNHNV, YYDKDF (reference sequence). The CDR3 spans 12 residues. The V end lost 5 bases, the J end lost 0 bases, and 4 bases lay between the germline ends. The CDR3 protein is CATSSNQETQYF. In DNA, the CDR3 is TGTGCCACCAGCTCCAACCAAGAGACCCAGTACTTC.

The sample holds many counts of this clonotype. The genes are TRBV28 and TRBJ1-4; 8 nucleotides agree with TRBD1. Germline CDR1 and CDR2: MDHEN and SYDVKM. The CDR3 sequence is 13 residues long. Losses at the gene ends were 7 bases for V and 6 bases for J; bases not matched to a gene: 4. Written as DNA, the CDR3 is TGTGCCAGCAAGGACAGGGTTTATGAAAAACTGTTTTTT. Residues: CASKDRVYEKLFF.

Ten or more counts support this clonotype. The CDR3 coding sequence is TGCGCCAGCAGCCTCCCGGGTCGTCACATTCAGTACTTC. It specifies CASSLPGRHIQYF. The chain recombines TRBV5-1 with TRBJ2-4; D gene ambiguous. The CDR3 length is 13 residues. V was shortened by 4 bases and J by 8 bases, with 13 bases between the two germline ends. Germline CDR1 reads SGHRS; CDR2 reads YFSETQ.

This clonotype was found many times. The chain has TRBV7-2 and TRBJ2-3, with 10 bases fitting TRBD2. The germline V gene has CDR1 SGHTA and CDR2 FQGNSA. This CDR3 contains 15 residues. V lost 1 base to trimming and J lost 5 bases; unmatched junction nucleotides: 3. The DNA for the CDR3 is TGTGCCAGCAGCTTAGGAGCGGGAGGGGTAGATACGCAGTATTTT. Its protein product is CASSLGAGGVDTQYF.

This clonotype was counted many times. CDR3 residues: CASSTGLAVPKRNEQFF. For the CDR3, the DNA is TGCGCCAGCAGCACCGGACTAGCGGTTCCCAAACGGAATGAGCAGTTCTTC. J is TRBJ2-1 and V is TRBV5-1, with TRBD2 matching 10 bases. Germline-derived CDR1 and CDR2 are SGHRS and YFSETQ. J gave up 7 bases and V 4 bases, and 14 bases lay outside the gene matches. The CDR3 totals 17 residues.

This clonotype occurred many times. This chain connects TRBV25-1 to TRBJ1-5; possible D gene TRBD1, 5 bases. V shed 2 bases and J shed 0 bases, with 20 bases lying between them. CDR3 length equals 19 residues. Germline CDR1 reads MGHDK; CDR2 reads SYGVNS. CDR3 sequence reads: CASSEETAAGLFSNQPQHF. For the CDR3, the DNA is TGTGCCAGCAGTGAAGAGACAGCGGCCGGACTCTTTAGCAATCAGCCCCAGCATTTT. The whole variable domain, remainder taken from reference TRBV25-1 and TRBJ1-5, is EADIYQTPRYLVIGTGKKITLECSQTMGHDKMYWYQQDPGMELHLIHYSYGVNSTEKGDLSSESTVSRIRTEHFPLTLESARPSHTSQYLCASSEETAAGLFSNQPQHFGDGTRLSIL.

This clonotype was found many times. The chain couples TRBV5-5 to TRBJ2-3, with D uncertain. This CDR3 contains 21 residues. The V end lost 3 bases, the J end lost 0 bases, and 29 bases lay between the germline ends. Germline V gene data show CDR1 as SGHKS and CDR2 as YYEKEE (reference sequence). CDR3 coding DNA: TGTGCCAGCAGCTCAATGGGATCCTACCTCGCCCTACAAGATAGCACAGATACGCAGTATTTT. This translates into CASSSMGSYLALQDSTDTQYF.

This clonotype was picked up many times. The rearrangement links TRBV7-3 to TRBJ2-1; no definite D call. The CDR3 is made up of 13 amino acids. Trimming shortened V by 4 bases and J by 9 bases, and 13 bases separated the two germline ends. Looked up from germline, CDR1 is SGHTA and CDR2 is FQGTGA. The CDR3 region has the DNA TGTGCCAGCAGCTCCACGAATACAGCTGAGCAGTTCTTC. It codes for CASSSTNTAEQFF.

This clonotype was seen repeatedly, ten times or more. Here the CDR3 DNA reads TGCGCCAGCAGCTTGGGGGTAGCGGGCCACGAGCAGTACTTC. Residues: CASSLGVAGHEQYF. The V gene is TRBV5-1, the J gene TRBJ2-7, with 7 bases matching TRBD2. CDR3 length: 14 residues. CDR1 SGHRS and CDR2 YFSETQ come from the germline V gene. The J segment lost 5 bases and the V segment lost 0 bases, leaving 5 bases of the junction unmatched.

A note on this clonotype: A single base separates this from a much larger clone, so it may be a read error. V gene TRBV2 combines with J gene TRBJ1-1; D possibly corresponds to TRBD1 (5 bases). Germline V gene data show CDR1 as SNHLY and CDR2 as FYNNEI. V was clipped by 10 bases and J by 4 bases, with 19 bases between them. This CDR3 contains 14 residues. Written as DNA, the CDR3 is TGTGCCAATAGCCCGGGCAGGGCGGCCACTGAAGCTTTCTTT. It translates to CANSPGRAATEAFF. Variable domain in full (rest from reference TRBV2 and TRBJ1-1): EPEVTQTPSHQVTQMGQEVILRCVPISNHLYFYWYRQILGQKVEFLVSFYNNEISEKSEIFDDQFSVERPDGSNFTLKIRSTKLEDSAMYFCANSPGRAATEAFFGQGTRLTVV.

This clonotype showed up many times. This chain joins TRBV7-3 and TRBJ1-6; no clear D. This CDR3 comprises 13 residues. Germline CDR1 is SGHTA and CDR2 is FQGTGA. Trimming removed 5 bases from V and 10 bases from J, with 12 bases in between. The CDR3 is CASSPQSNSPLHF. As DNA, the CDR3 is TGTGCCAGCAGCCCCCAGTCAAACTCACCCCTCCACTTT.

At least ten counts were recorded for this clonotype. This chain connects TRBV2 to TRBJ2-4, with TRBD1 matching 8 bases. Looked up from germline, CDR1 is SNHLY and CDR2 is FYNNEI. The CDR3 consists of 16 residues. Trimming at V came to 4 bases and at J to 1 base, leaving 6 bases not matched to a gene. The CDR3 nucleotides are TGTGCCAGCAGTGGGACAGGGCTTTGGGCCAAAAACATTCAGTACTTC. It translates to CASSGTGLWAKNIQYF.

This chain joins TRBV4-3 and TRBJ2-2, with D possibly matching TRBD2 (5 bases). The germline gives CDR1 LGHNA, CDR2 YSLEER. This CDR3 comprises 19 residues. Trimming took off 0 bases at V and 6 bases at J, with 23 bases between the two ends. This CDR3 is CASSQDLLRGTSFSGELFF. The CDR3 bases are TGCGCCAGCAGCCAAGACCTTTTGAGAGGTACTAGTTTCTCCGGGGAGCTGTTTTTT.

Relative to its sample, this clonotype is medium-sized. V usage is TRBV29-1 and J usage is TRBJ1-1; D may be TRBD1 (5 bases). This CDR3 has 13 residues. V gave up 6 bases and J gave up 1 base, with 12 bases separating them. The germline gives CDR1 SQVTM, CDR2 ANQGSEA. Written as DNA, the CDR3 is TGCAGCGTAGGACACTGGGAGAACACTGAAGCTTTCTTT. This codes for CSVGHWENTEAFF.

This clonotype has at least ten counts. The rearrangement links TRBV11-2 to TRBJ2-2; D unresolved. V was cut by 2 bases and J by 7 bases, with 5 bases left in between. The CDR3 length is 12 residues. The germline gives CDR1 SGHAT, CDR2 FQNNGV. The CDR3 DNA sequence: TGTGCCAGCAGCTTATTCGGCGGGGAGCTGTTTTTT. Encoded protein: CASSLFGGELFF. The full variable domain, its missing parts supplied by reference TRBV11-2 and TRBJ2-2, is EAGVAQSPRYKIIEKRQSVAFWCNPISGHATLYWYQQILGQGPKLLIQFQNNGVVDDSQLPKDRFSAERLKGVDSTLKIQPAKLEDSAVYLCASSLFGGELFFGEGSRLTVL.

As concerns this clonotype: This may stem from a read error, because a much larger clone lies one nucleotide away. The genes are TRBV5-1 and TRBJ1-1, with unresolved D. The CDR3 contains 14 residues. The germline V gene has CDR1 SGHRS and CDR2 YFSETQ. CDR3 residues: CAGSREGGNTEAFF. The CDR3 bases are TGCGCCGGCAGCCGCGAGGGCGGGAACACTGAAGCTTTCTTT.

The table lists this clonotype with many counts. This chain joins TRBV18 and TRBJ2-2, with D possibly matching TRBD1 (5 bases). The CDR3 contains 14 residues. Germline-derived CDR1 and CDR2 are KGHSH and LQKENI. V was clipped by 5 bases and J by 6 bases, with 13 bases between them. The CDR3 sequence: CASSFEGAAGELFF. CDR3 in DNA: TGTGCCAGCTCATTTGAAGGGGCCGCCGGGGAGCTGTTTTTT.

This clonotype came up many times. CDR3 bases: TGTGCCAGCATTCGGCTAGCGGGCTCCGGGGAGCTGTTTTTT. Protein product: CASIRLAGSGELFF. This rearrangement joins TRBV2 to TRBJ2-2, with 8 nucleotides matching TRBD2. From germline, CDR1 is SNHLY and CDR2 FYNNEI. The CDR3 covers 14 residues. V trimming: 7 bases; J trimming: 6 bases; junction bases outside the gene matches: 7.

This clonotype was seen repeatedly, ten times or more. The CDR3 is CASSRGLQYNEQFF. CDR3 sequence (DNA): TGTGCCAGCAGCAGGGGACTCCAATACAATGAGCAGTTCTTC. This sequence joins TRBV7-2 and TRBJ2-1; tentatively, D is TRBD2 (6 bases). The V end lost 5 bases, the J end lost 4 bases, and 12 bases lay between the germline ends. There are 14 residues in the CDR3. The germline CDR1 and CDR2 sequences are SGHTA and FQGNSA.

This clonotype was found many times. This CDR3 reads CASSVAGGRAGETQYF. In DNA form, the CDR3 reads TGTGCCAGCAGCGTAGCTGGCGGGAGGGCCGGGGAGACCCAGTACTTC. The J gene is TRBJ2-5, the V gene TRBV9; TRBD2 matches 9 bases. CDR3 length: 16 amino acids. The trim removed 0 bases at V and 5 bases at J, leaving 8 bases unmatched. Germline V gene lookup returns CDR1 SGDLS and CDR2 YYNGEE.

The table lists this clonotype with a few counts. In DNA, the CDR3 is TGTGCCACCAACCAGGGGCCCTATGGCTACACCTTC. It codes for CATNQGPYGYTF. The chain is built from TRBV6-5 and TRBJ1-2; a weak D match, TRBD1 (6 bases). This CDR3 region has 12 residues. Germline V gene lookup returns CDR1 MNHEY and CDR2 SVGAGI. The V gene lost 10 bases and the J gene lost 4 bases, with 13 bases spanning the gap.

This clonotype occurred many times. The CDR3 spells CASSYRDSNQPQHF. The CDR3 bases are TGTGCCAGCAGTTACAGAGATAGCAATCAGCCCCAGCATTTT. This chain links TRBV2 with TRBJ1-5; D uncertain. The V end lost 5 bases, the J end lost 0 bases, and 8 bases lay between the germline ends. CDR1 is SNHLY and CDR2 is FYNNEI in the germline V gene. CDR3 size: 14 residues.

The table lists this clonotype with many counts. The chain has TRBV5-1 and TRBJ2-1, with 10 bases that match TRBD2. The ends lost 4 bases at V and 5 bases at J; junction bases unmatched: 3. The CDR3 has 14 amino acids. Per germline, CDR1 SGHRS and CDR2 YFSETQ. The CDR3 bases are TGCGCCAGCAGCACCGGACTAGCGGACAATGAGCAGTTCTTC. It specifies CASSTGLADNEQFF.

CDR3: CSAGTSGGYNEQFF. Here the CDR3 DNA reads TGCAGTGCCGGGACTAGCGGGGGGTACAATGAGCAGTTCTTC. The chain employs TRBV20-1 and TRBJ2-1; 15 positions match TRBD2. The length of the CDR3 is 14 residues. Germline-derived CDR1 and CDR2 are DFQATT and SNEGSKA (reference sequence). The J segment lost 4 bases and the V segment lost 6 bases, leaving 1 base of the junction unmatched.